This is a list of T cell receptor beta chains from one sample in a study of shared clonotypes between healthy human individuals. Produced via immunoSEQ multiplex PCR; TCRdb's table is partial and in-frame only. The data contain around 2,000,000 clones, 95% of them singletons. What was sequenced was naive CD4+ T cells sorted from blood. The source is a man younger than 35 in good health. Each CDR3 is given with its conserved first and last residue. A D gene is named only where the DNA matches it firmly. For some rows the clone size is stated as once, few or many, or as a class when expanded; others skip it.

j_gene,d_gene,abundance,v_gene,CDR3nt,CDR3aa
TRBJ1-6,-,-,TRBV4-1,TGCGCCAGCAGCTTTTACACTGACACGGGGGGCTCACCCCTCCACTTT,CASSFYTDTGGSPLHF
TRBJ2-1,-,once,TRBV30,TGTGCCTGGAGCCGGGACAATGAGCAGTTCTTC,CAWSRDNEQFF
TRBJ1-6,-,-,TRBV5-6,TGTGCCAGCAGCTTCGAGGGGCAAGGTTCACCCCTCCACTTT,CASSFEGQGSPLHF
TRBJ1-2,-,-,TRBV7-3,TGTGCCAGCAGCCCCGACCGCCTCTCTAACTATGGCTACACCTTC,CASSPDRLSNYGYTF
TRBJ2-7,-,-,TRBV9,TGTGCCAGCAGCGCCGGATACGAGCAGTACTTC,CASSAGYEQYF
TRBJ1-1,-,-,TRBV6-6,TGTGCCAGCACGGTAGGACAGAACACTGAAGCTTTCTTT,CASTVGQNTEAFF
TRBJ1-1,-,-,TRBV2,TGTGCCAGCCAAATTTTACGGAGCGCTGAAGCTTTCTTT,CASQILRSAEAFF
TRBJ2-2,-,-,TRBV6-4,TGTGCCAGCAGCGGAGAACCGACCGGGGAGCTGTTTTTT,CASSGEPTGELFF
TRBJ2-2,-,-,TRBV30,TGTGCCTGGAGTCGGTTGGGGCAGAACACCGGGGAGCTGTTTTTT,CAWSRLGQNTGELFF
TRBJ2-7,-,-,TRBV6-5,TGTGCCAGCAGTTACTCTGGGGCCTTTAGGGACGAGCAGTACTTC,CASSYSGAFRDEQYF
TRBJ1-1,-,-,TRBV6-5,TGTGCCAGCAGGTCGACGGGCCCGAACACTGAAGCTTTCTTT,CASRSTGPNTEAFF
TRBJ2-7,-,-,TRBV11-2,TGTGCCAGCAGCTTCCAAGCGGCTACCTACGAGCAGTACTTC,CASSFQAATYEQYF
TRBJ1-5,-,-,TRBV19,TGTGCCAGTAGCCAAAATCAGGGTCAGCCCCAGCATTTT,CASSQNQGQPQHF
TRBJ1-4,TRBD1,-,TRBV2,TGTGCCAGCGGGGCACGACAGGGGGCAAGGGAAAAACTGTTTTTT,CASGARQGAREKLFF
TRBJ2-1,TRBD2,-,TRBV7-3,TGTGCCAGCAGCTTCTTCGGGGGGACCTATGAGCAGTTCTTC,CASSFFGGTYEQFF
TRBJ2-7,TRBD2,-,TRBV11-2,TGCGCCAGCAGCCAAGATCTGGGAAGCGGGGGCTACGAGCAGTACTTC,CASSQDLGSGGYEQYF
TRBJ2-7,TRBD2,-,TRBV7-2,TGTGCCAGCAGTATAGCGGGAGGGGGTCTATACGAGCAGTACTTC,CASSIAGGGLYEQYF
TRBJ1-5,-,-,TRBV30,TGTGCCTGGAGTCGGGGAAAGTCTAGGTGGAGCAATCAGCCCCAGCATTTT,CAWSRGKSRWSNQPQHF
TRBJ1-6,TRBD1,-,TRBV5-1,TGCGCCAGCAGCGGGGTCGGGACAGCTAATTCACCCCTCCACTTT,CASSGVGTANSPLHF
TRBJ2-6,TRBD2,-,TRBV10-3,TGTGCCATCGGAGGGACTACTGGGGCCAACGTCCTGACTTTC,CAIGGTTGANVLTF
TRBJ1-2,-,-,TRBV5-1,TGCGCCAGCAGCATCCAGGGTGACGGCTACACCTTC,CASSIQGDGYTF
TRBJ1-1,TRBD1,-,TRBV19,TGTGCCAGTAGTTCCCGGGACAGGATGAACACTGAAGCTTTCTTT,CASSSRDRMNTEAFF
TRBJ2-3,-,-,TRBV6-6,TGTGCCAGTCAACGGGGTCTCCTTGAGGATACGCAGTATTTT,CASQRGLLEDTQYF
TRBJ1-3,-,-,TRBV10-3,TGTGCCATCAGTGAGTCATCCGGGCCCGGAAACACCATATATTTT,CAISESSGPGNTIYF
TRBJ2-7,-,-,TRBV21-1,TGTGCCAGCACCCCGGACAGAGATTGCTCCTACGAGCAGTACTTC,CASTPDRDCSYEQYF
TRBJ1-1,-,-,TRBV7-3,TGTGCCAGCAGCTTAAGCCCAGGGGTGAACACTGAAGCTTTCTTT,CASSLSPGVNTEAFF
TRBJ2-3,-,-,TRBV5-1,TGCGCCAGCAGCTTGGCACTAGCTAGCACAGATACGCAGTATTTT,CASSLALASTDTQYF
TRBJ1-1,-,many,TRBV30,TGTGCCTGGCGGGGACGGGGAGACACTGAAGCTTTCTTT,CAWRGRGDTEAFF
TRBJ1-1,-,-,TRBV7-9,TGTGCCAGCAGCACGCGGACAGCTGAAGCTTTCTTT,CASSTRTAEAFF
TRBJ2-5,-,-,TRBV29-1,TGCAGCGTTGTGTACAGCTCCAACCAAGAGACCCAGTACTTC,CSVVYSSNQETQYF
TRBJ1-4,TRBD1,-,TRBV4-1,TGCGCCAGCAGCCAAGAAGGAGGACAGGGGCTACGAAAACTGTTTTTT,CASSQEGGQGLRKLFF
TRBJ1-5,-,-,TRBV7-8,TGTGCCAGCAGCGCCCAAACAGGGTCTGGCAATCAGCCCCAGCATTTT,CASSAQTGSGNQPQHF
TRBJ2-7,TRBD2,-,TRBV9,TGTGCCAGCAGCGCGGGACTAGGGTTTGGCGAGCAGTACTTC,CASSAGLGFGEQYF
TRBJ1-1,-,-,TRBV9,TGTGCCAGCAGCGTAGCTGTTTTCACTGAAGCTTTCTTT,CASSVAVFTEAFF
TRBJ2-3,TRBD1,-,TRBV7-2,TGTGCCAGCAGCTTAAGGAGCCCAGGGGGCGGAAGTAAGGCAGATACGCAGTGTTTT,CASSLRSPGGGSKADTQCF
TRBJ2-3,-,-,TRBV7-2,TGTGCCAGCAGCTGGGGCCCTAGCACAGATACGCAGTATTTT,CASSWGPSTDTQYF
TRBJ2-3,-,once,TRBV5-1,TGCGCCAGCAGCTGGGGACACACAGATACGCAGTATTTT,CASSWGHTDTQYF